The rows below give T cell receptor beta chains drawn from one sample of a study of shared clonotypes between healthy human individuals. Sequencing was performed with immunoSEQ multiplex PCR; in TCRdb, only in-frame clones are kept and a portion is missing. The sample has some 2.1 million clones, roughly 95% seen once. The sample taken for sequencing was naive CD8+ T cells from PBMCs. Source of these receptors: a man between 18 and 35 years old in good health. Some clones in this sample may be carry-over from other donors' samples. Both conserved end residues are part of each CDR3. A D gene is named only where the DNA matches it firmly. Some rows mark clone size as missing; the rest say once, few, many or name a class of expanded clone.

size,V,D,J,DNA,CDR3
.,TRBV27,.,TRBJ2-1,TGTGCCAGCAGTTTATTCGGTGCCTCCTTCTCCTACAATGAGCAGTTCTTC,CASSLFGASFSYNEQFF
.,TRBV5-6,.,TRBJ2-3,TGTGCCAGCAGCCCCGCTCTAGATACGCAGTATTTT,CASSPALDTQYF
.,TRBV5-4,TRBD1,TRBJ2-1,TGTGCCAGCAGCTTGGGGGACAGCGAGCAGTTCTTC,CASSLGDSEQFF
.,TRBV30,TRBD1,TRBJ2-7,TGTGCCTGGAGTGATATGGGGGACAGGGGGCTTCCTTACGAGCAGTACTTC,CAWSDMGDRGLPYEQYF
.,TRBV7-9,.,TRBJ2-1,TGTGCCAGCAGCTCGAACGGTGAGCAGTTCTTC,CASSSNGEQFF
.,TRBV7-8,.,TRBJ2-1,TGTGCCAGCAGCCCCCTTTTGGGTAGGGGGAAGAATGAGCAGTTCTTC,CASSPLLGRGKNEQFF
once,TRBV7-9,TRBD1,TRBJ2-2,TGTGCCAGCAGCTTATCAGCGACAGGGGCCGCCGGGGAGCTGTTTTTT,CASSLSATGAAGELFF
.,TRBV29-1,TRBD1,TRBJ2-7,TGCAGCGTTGAGGTAGACAGGGCTTACGAGCAGTACTTC,CSVEVDRAYEQYF
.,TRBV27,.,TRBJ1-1,TGTGCCAGCAGTTTAAGGCAGGGTGGAACTGAAGCTTTCTTT,CASSLRQGGTEAFF
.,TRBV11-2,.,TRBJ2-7,TGTGCCAGCAGCTTAGTGGGAGGAAGCATCTACGAGCAGTACTTC,CASSLVGGSIYEQYF
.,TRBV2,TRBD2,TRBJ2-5,TGTGCCAGCAGTGAACGGACTAGCGGGTGGGAGACCCAGTACTTC,CASSERTSGWETQYF
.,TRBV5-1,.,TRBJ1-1,TGCGCCAGCAGCTTGGTAGCAGGGGATCGCACTGAAGCTTTCTTT,CASSLVAGDRTEAFF
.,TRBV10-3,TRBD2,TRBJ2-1,TGTGCCATCAGTGCAGGACTAGCGGGAGAAATGGGTTACAATGAGCAGTTCTTC,CAISAGLAGEMGYNEQFF
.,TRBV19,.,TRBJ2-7,TGTGCCAGTAGTAAGGGTCGTTCGGCCGAGCAGTACTTC,CASSKGRSAEQYF
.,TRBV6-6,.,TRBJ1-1,TGTGCCAGCAGTCCCCTTATAAATGAAGCTTTCTTT,CASSPLINEAFF
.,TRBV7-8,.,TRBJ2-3,TGTGCCAGCAGCTTGGGGGTGGCCACAGATACGCAGTATTTT,CASSLGVATDTQYF
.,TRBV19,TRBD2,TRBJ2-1,TGTGCCAGTAGAGAACTAGCGGGGGGGTACAATGAGCAGTTCTTC,CASRELAGGYNEQFF